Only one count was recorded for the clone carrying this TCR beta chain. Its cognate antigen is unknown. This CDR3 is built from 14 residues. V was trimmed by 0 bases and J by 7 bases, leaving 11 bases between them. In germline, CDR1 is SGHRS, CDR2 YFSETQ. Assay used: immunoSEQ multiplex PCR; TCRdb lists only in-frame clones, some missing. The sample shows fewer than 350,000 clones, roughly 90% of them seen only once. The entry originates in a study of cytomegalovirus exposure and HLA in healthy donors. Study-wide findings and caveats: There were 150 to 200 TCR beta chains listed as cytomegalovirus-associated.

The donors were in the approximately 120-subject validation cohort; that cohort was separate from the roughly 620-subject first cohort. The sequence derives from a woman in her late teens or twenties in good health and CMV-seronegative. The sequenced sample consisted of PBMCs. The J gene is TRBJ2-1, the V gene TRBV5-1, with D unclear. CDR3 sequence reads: CASSLEARWNEQFF. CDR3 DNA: TGCGCCAGCAGCTTGGAGGCCAGGTGGAATGAGCAGTTCTTC.